This paragraph covers one T cell receptor (beta chain) sequence. What it recognizes is unknown. Sequencing was performed with immunoSEQ multiplex PCR; in TCRdb, only in-frame clones are kept and a portion is missing. The top ten hold around 3.3% of the sample, which has 45,000 to 60,000 clones, roughly 90% seen once. This sample was taken from a study of chemoradiotherapy in HPV16-positive cancers. The study's findings and limits: For HPV16-positive patients, expanding HPV-responsive T cells associated with longer recurrence-free survival.

Repertoires were sampled repeatedly during chemoradiotherapy. Trimming took off 5 bases at V and 5 bases at J, with 7 bases between the two ends. The CDR3 runs to 12 residues. Germline CDR1 SGHTA, CDR2 FQGNSA. The source of this sequence is a human donor with HPV-associated anogenital cancer. The sequencing used blood, collected from a patient who underwent chemoradiotherapy. The chain combines TRBV7-2 with TRBJ1-5; D uncertain. The CDR3 here is CASSPRDQPQHF. CDR3 sequence (DNA): TGTGCCAGCAGCCCCCGAGATCAGCCCCAGCATTTT.